This T cell receptor beta chain came from a study of beta chain features in type 1 diabetes. What was sequenced were expressed TCRB transcripts, since all of the isolated RNA had been reverse transcribed. Sequencing used immunoSEQ multiplex PCR; TCRdb keeps in-frame clones, though not all of them. The table lists 250,000 or so clones, about 15% of them singletons. About this clone: Its antigen is undetermined.

The junction had 3 bases not matched to a gene; V was cut back by 6 bases and J by 8 bases. CDR3 length equals 13 residues. Germline V lookup: CDR1 ENHRY, CDR2 SYGVKD. Study results and limitations: In every one of the four CD4+ subsets, TCRB CDR3s were moderately but significantly shorter in Type 1 diabetes patients.

The TCR comes from a young man with type 1 diabetes. Source material: naive CD4+ T cells from blood. The rearrangement joins TRBV10-3 to TRBJ1-6; 8 nucleotides align to TRBD1. CDR3 DNA: TGTGCCATCAGGGACAGGGTAGATTCACCCCTCCACTTT. It is translated as CAIRDRVDSPLHF.